Below, 23 T cell receptor beta chains from the same sample are listed, as sequenced in a study of blood T cell repertoires in COVID-19. Method: immunoSEQ multiplex PCR; TCRdb's copy keeps in-frame clones and lacks some. The sample lists roughly 29,000 clones; roughly 80% were seen once. The specimen was peripheral blood. Source of these receptors: a woman aged 60 to 75 with acute or convalescent COVID-19.

V usage is TRBV21-1 and J usage is TRBJ2-3; the table's TRBD2 call for D was not verified on the DNA. TRBV21-1 is listed as a pseudogene. There are 16 residues in the CDR3. CDR3 sequence: CARLGLAGVWTDTQYF. The CDR3 DNA sequence: TGTGCCAGGCTGGGACTAGCGGGGGTTTGGACAGATACGCAGTATTTT.

The genes are TRBV28 and TRBJ2-1; 9 bases are shared with TRBD1. The ends lost 6 bases at V and 9 bases at J; junction bases unmatched: 12. The V gene's germline CDR1 is MDHEN and CDR2 SYDVKM. This CDR3 is 15 amino acids long. The chain's CDR3 is CASSPWGQGGGEQFF. The CDR3 bases are TGTGCCAGCAGCCCTTGGGGACAGGGAGGAGGTGAGCAGTTCTTC.

V and J are TRBV20-1 and TRBJ2-5; D possibly corresponds to TRBD2 (6 bases). The CDR3 sequence is 11 residues long. Deletions cut 5 bases from V and 5 bases from J, with 9 bases between. Germline V gene sequence: CDR1 DFQATT, CDR2 SNEGSKA (reference sequence). The DNA of the CDR3 is TGCAGTGCTGGGGCGGGGGAGACCCAGTACTTC. This sequence encodes CSAGAGETQYF.

The rearrangement joins TRBV24-1 to TRBJ1-1; 8 nucleotides match TRBD1. The length of the CDR3 is 12 residues. Germline V gives CDR1 KGHDR, CDR2 SFDVKD. Germline trimming cut 9 bases from V and 11 bases from J; bases unmatched to any gene: 10. CDR3 coding DNA: TGTGCCACCGGAGGGACAGGCTACCCGGCTTTCTTT. This sequence encodes CATGGTGYPAFF.

This chain joins TRBV27 and TRBJ2-7; 10 bases fit TRBD1. The J segment lost 4 bases and the V segment lost 5 bases, leaving 8 bases of the junction unmatched. Germline CDR1 reads MNHEY; CDR2 reads SMNVEV (reference sequence). The CDR3 has 15 amino acids. The CDR3, as DNA: TGTGCCAGCAGTGGTTCCGGGACAGGGGATTACGAGCAGTACTTC. It codes for CASSGSGTGDYEQYF.

This chain links TRBV2 with TRBJ1-2; a weak D match, TRBD1 (6 bases). This CDR3 is built from 16 residues. V was cut by 2 bases and J by 3 bases, with 16 bases left in between. Germline V gene data show CDR1 as SNHLY and CDR2 as FYNNEI. The CDR3 DNA sequence: TGTGCCAGCAGTGAAAAGGGAGGGGGACCATACTATGGCTACACCTTC. It translates to CASSEKGGGPYYGYTF.

The chain couples TRBV28 to TRBJ1-2, with a tentative D call TRBD1 (6 bases). Trimming cost V 6 bases and J 0 bases, with 20 bases left between them. From germline, CDR1 is MDHEN and CDR2 SYDVKM. The CDR3 spans 17 residues. As DNA, the CDR3 is TGTGCCAGCAGCCCCTCCGGGACATCTTACGCTAACTATGGCTACACCTTC. It codes for CASSPSGTSYANYGYTF.

DNA for the CDR3: TGTGCCAGCAGTCTTACTAGCGGGGTCCCAGATACGCAGTATTTT. It yields the protein CASSLTSGVPDTQYF. This rearrangement joins TRBV6-4 to TRBJ2-3, with 10 bases aligning to TRBD2. J gave up 4 bases and V 5 bases, and 6 bases lay outside the gene matches. Germline V gene sequence: CDR1 MRHNA, CDR2 SNTAGT. The CDR3 is 15 residues long.

Many counts were recorded for this clone. Written as DNA, the CDR3 is TGTGCCAGCAGTTCGTCCGACAGTGGATCCTCACCCCTCCACTTT. Its translation: CASSSSDSGSSPLHF. V usage is TRBV28 and J usage is TRBJ1-6; D is perhaps TRBD1 (5 bases). This CDR3 is 15 amino acids long. The ends were cut back, 4 bases at V and 10 bases at J, with 17 bases in the middle. Germline V gene sequence: CDR1 MDHEN, CDR2 SYDVKM.

This sequence joins TRBV5-4 and TRBJ2-5, with 7 bases fitting TRBD2. Germline values: CDR1 SGHNT, CDR2 YYREEE (reference sequence). This CDR3 spans 15 amino acids. Trimming took 1 base from V and 2 from J; bases not matched to a gene: 5. CDR3 sequence: CASSLTSGVQETQYF. The CDR3 DNA sequence: TGTGCCAGCAGCTTGACCAGCGGGGTACAAGAGACCCAGTACTTC.

The chain links TRBV25-1 to TRBJ1-6; 9 bases are shared with TRBD1. The CDR3 has 13 amino acids. The ends lost 4 bases at V and 19 bases at J; junction bases unmatched: 11. Germline lookup yields CDR1 MGHDK and CDR2 SYGVNS. CDR3 sequence reads: CASSGGQGLRRHF. In DNA, the CDR3 is TGTGCCAGCAGTGGGGGACAGGGACTTCGAAGACACTTT. Combining the CDR3 with reference TRBV25-1 and TRBJ1-6 gives the whole variable domain EADIYQTPRYLVIGTGKKITLECSQTMGHDKMYWYQQDPGMELHLIHYSYGVNSTEKGDLSSESTVSRIRTEHFPLTLESARPSHTSQYLCASSGGQGLRRHFGNGTRLTVT.

J is TRBJ1-2 and V is TRBV2, with D unresolved. Trimming shortened V by 3 bases and J by 0 bases, and 11 bases separated the two germline ends. The germline CDR1 and CDR2 sequences are SNHLY and FYNNEI. The CDR3 loop spans 15 amino acids. CDR3 in DNA: TGTGCCAGCAGTGAGTGGGCGAGCTCTAACTATGGCTACACCTTC. Protein product: CASSEWASSNYGYTF.

This clone was observed once. The J gene is TRBJ2-3, the V gene TRBV18; D is ambiguous. Germline CDR1 and CDR2: KGHSH and LQKENI. V lost 4 bases to trimming and J lost 5 bases, with 19 bases between them. The CDR3 spans 16 residues. CDR3 nucleotide sequence: TGTGCCAGCTCACAACTCCCGGGTTCTATGGGAGATACGCAGTATTTT. It translates to CASSQLPGSMGDTQYF.

V and J are TRBV2 and TRBJ1-2; 7 bases align to TRBD1. The V gene's germline CDR1 is SNHLY and CDR2 FYNNEI. J was trimmed by 4 bases and V by 2 bases; bases with no gene match: 4. The CDR3 has 14 residues. DNA for the CDR3: TGTGCCAGCAGTGAAAGGGGGCAAATCTATGGCTACACCTTC. Its protein is CASSERGQIYGYTF.

The chain couples TRBV12-5 to TRBJ1-1; TRBD1 agrees at 12 bases. The V gene's germline CDR1 is LGHNT and CDR2 FRNRAP. The V and J ends lost 0 bases and 0 bases, in that order; junction bases with no gene match: 8. CDR3 length: 19 residues. The CDR3 sequence is CASGLVLGQGALVNTEAFF. In DNA, the CDR3 is TGTGCTAGTGGTTTGGTACTGGGACAGGGGGCTTTGGTGAACACTGAAGCTTTCTTT.

V is TRBV6-5 and J is TRBJ2-1; 9 bases fit TRBD1. The CDR3 sequence is 16 residues long. CDR1 is MNHEY and CDR2 is SVGAGI in the germline V gene. V shed 1 base and J 4 bases; nucleotides not matched to a gene: 5. The CDR3 nucleotides read TGTGCCAGCAGTTACTACGGGACAGGGTCGTACAATGAGCAGTTCTTC. This encodes CASSYYGTGSYNEQFF.

This clone occurred once. The V and J genes are TRBV29-1 and TRBJ1-2, with D hard to call. The V end lost 5 bases, the J end lost 0 bases, and 10 bases lay between the germline ends. There are 13 residues in the CDR3. The germline V gene encodes CDR1 SQVTM and CDR2 ANQGSEA. The chain's CDR3 is CSVTVVTNYGYTF. The CDR3 nucleotides are TGCAGCGTTACAGTGGTAACTAACTATGGCTACACCTTC.

V gene TRBV18 combines with J gene TRBJ2-2, with D unclear. The CDR3 is 13 amino acids. The germline V and J ends were trimmed by 1 base and 4 bases, with 4 bases remaining between them. Germline V gene sequence: CDR1 KGHSH, CDR2 LQKENI. The CDR3 sequence: CASSPLRTGELFF. Here the CDR3 DNA reads TGTGCCAGCTCACCACTCCGCACCGGGGAGCTGTTTTTT.

V and J are TRBV2 and TRBJ2-5, with 10 bases fitting TRBD1. CDR3 size: 13 residues. Trimming removed 6 bases from V and 4 bases from J; junction bases left unmatched: 2. Germline V gene sequence: CDR1 SNHLY, CDR2 FYNNEI. In DNA, the CDR3 is TGTGCCAGCAGCGGGACAGGGGTAGAGACCCAGTACTTC. It specifies CASSGTGVETQYF.

The chain recombines TRBV5-6 with TRBJ2-7, with 9 nucleotides matching TRBD1. The V segment lost 2 bases and the J segment 6 bases; nucleotides outside the gene matches: 9. This CDR3 has 15 residues. From germline, CDR1 is SGHDT and CDR2 YYEEEE. The CDR3 DNA reads TGTGCCAGCAGCTTTCCGGGACAGGGTGTAGGCGAGCAGTACTTC. As protein: CASSFPGQGVGEQYF.

V gene TRBV28 combines with J gene TRBJ1-6; 10 nucleotides align to TRBD1. CDR1 and CDR2 from the germline V gene are MDHEN and SYDVKM. The CDR3 is 13 amino acids. Trimming removed 6 bases from V and 9 bases from J; junction bases left unmatched: 2. The DNA for the CDR3 is TGTGCCAGCAGGGGACAGGGGCTTTCACCCCTCCACTTT. This codes for CASRGQGLSPLHF.

The chain links TRBV5-1 to TRBJ2-3; 7 bases align to TRBD2. This CDR3 has 17 amino acids. Germline-derived CDR1 and CDR2 are SGHRS and YFSETQ. Trimming took 0 bases from V and 2 from J; bases not matched to a gene: 9. In DNA, the CDR3 is TGCGCCAGCAGCTTGGGCCCAGCGGGGTTAACCACAGATACGCAGTATTTT. It yields the protein CASSLGPAGLTTDTQYF.

In its sample, this clone was seen once. V gene TRBV9 combines with J gene TRBJ2-3; weak D call: TRBD1 (6 bases). From germline, CDR1 is SGDLS and CDR2 YYNGEE. The CDR3 sequence is 15 residues long. Trimming shortened V by 0 bases and J by 3 bases, and 11 bases separated the two germline ends. The DNA for the CDR3 is TGTGCCAGCAGCGTAGCCCCTGGACAGACAGATACGCAGTATTTT. As protein: CASSVAPGQTDTQYF.